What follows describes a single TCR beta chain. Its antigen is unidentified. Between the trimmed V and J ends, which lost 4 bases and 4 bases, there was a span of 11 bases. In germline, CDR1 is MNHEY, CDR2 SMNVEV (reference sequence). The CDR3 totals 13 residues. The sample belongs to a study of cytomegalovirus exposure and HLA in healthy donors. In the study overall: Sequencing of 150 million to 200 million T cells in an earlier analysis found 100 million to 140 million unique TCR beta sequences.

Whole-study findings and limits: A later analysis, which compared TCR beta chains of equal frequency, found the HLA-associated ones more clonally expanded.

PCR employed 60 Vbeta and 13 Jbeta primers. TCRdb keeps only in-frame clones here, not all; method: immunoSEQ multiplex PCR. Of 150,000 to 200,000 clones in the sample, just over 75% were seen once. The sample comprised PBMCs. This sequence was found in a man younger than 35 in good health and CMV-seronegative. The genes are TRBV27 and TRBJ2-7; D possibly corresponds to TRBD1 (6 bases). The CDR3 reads CASSWGPLYEQYF. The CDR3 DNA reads TGTGCCAGCAGTTGGGGGCCGCTTTACGAGCAGTACTTC.